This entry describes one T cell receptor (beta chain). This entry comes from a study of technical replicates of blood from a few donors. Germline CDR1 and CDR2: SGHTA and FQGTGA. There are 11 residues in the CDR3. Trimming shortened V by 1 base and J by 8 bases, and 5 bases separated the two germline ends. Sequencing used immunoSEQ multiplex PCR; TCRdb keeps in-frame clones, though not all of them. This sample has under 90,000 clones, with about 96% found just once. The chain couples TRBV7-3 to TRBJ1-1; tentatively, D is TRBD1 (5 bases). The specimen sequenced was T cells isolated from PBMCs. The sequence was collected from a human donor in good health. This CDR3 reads CASSLNREAFF. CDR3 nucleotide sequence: TGTGCCAGCAGCTTAAACAGGGAAGCTTTCTTT.